This T cell receptor (beta chain) was sequenced in a study of Graves' ophthalmopathy and Graves' hyperthyroidism (dated by TCRdb to 2016 to 2018). For context, the study as a whole: Peripheral blood was collected at initial diagnosis, prior to any treatment. TCR beta repertoire signatures were used to distinguish Graves' ophthalmopathy from Graves' hyperthyroidism and to predict progression to ophthalmopathy. In total, around 130 blood samples were TCR-sequenced: fewer than 50 ophthalmopathy, some 75 hyperthyroidism and 17 hyperthyroidism-to-ophthalmopathy patients. A discovery set of 95 to 100 patients (approximately 45 ophthalmopathy, about 59 stable hyperthyroidism) was enrolled to explore V-J signatures distinguishing ophthalmopathy from hyperthyroidism. The independent validation cohort included about 19 hyperthyroidism patients plus 17 patients who later progressed from hyperthyroidism to ophthalmopathy. T-cell repertoires of thyroid tissue and blood were compared in more than 5 hyperthyroidism patients. After sampling, hyperthyroidism patients received methimazole starting at 30 mg daily, and ophthalmopathy patients received high-dose intravenous methylprednisolone.

V drops 1 base and J drops 3 bases, leaving 10 bases in between. Including the terminal cysteine and phenylalanine, the CDR3 comprises 15 residues. Only the CDR3 part of the read is kept: 45 bases, read in frame from the first base. Per the germline V gene, SGHAT is the CDR1 and FQNNGV is the CDR2. The investigation overall reported the following: In validation, the model predicted ophthalmopathy progression with about 70% sensitivity and 72% to 80% specificity; some 13 predicted patients were CT-confirmed with GO in a median of roughly 6.8 months. Most expanded thyroid clonotypes with a frequency above 0.001 also appeared in blood, which suggests that blood repertoires may reflect the immune response in the thyroid. Sample size was not statistically predetermined, and group allocation was not concealed from the investigators. Ophthalmopathy was separated from stable hyperthyroidism by the 13-signature model with just under 90% sensitivity and less than 82% specificity in cross-validation and with 80%/75% in the test set.

Ophthalmopathy patients were characterized by moderately to severely active disease, a Clinical Activity Score of at least 3, a NOSPECS grade of at least 4, and a disease duration under 3 months. Patients were excluded if they had other autoimmune diseases, uncontrolled infections, pregnancy or lactation. Clinical symptoms, serum thyroxine, TRAb, thyroid ultrasound and orbital computed tomography formed the basis of the diagnosis. Ficoll-Paque density gradient centrifugation was used to isolate PBMCs from around 10 ml of fresh peripheral blood. Total RNA was extracted with Trizol reagent and quality-checked on an Agilent 2100 Bioanalyzer. The sample holds a few counts of this clonotype. No cognate antigen has been identified for it. Base quality data are lacking; no much larger clone is found one base away. For repertoire sequencing, the TCR beta CDR3 regions were amplified from RNA transcripts. HTBI primers and the Qiagen OneStep RT-PCR kit were used in a first-round RT-PCR, which was followed by a second-round multiplex PCR, size selection and purification. Sequencing of the libraries was carried out on an Illumina HiSeq2000 in paired-end mode with 100 bp reads. Regarding the original processing steps: Reads were processed with SOAPnuke, discarding reads with adapters, uncalled bases, mean Phred below 15, or no exact constant-primer or identifier match. COPE v1.2.5 was used to merge high-quality paired reads. Unique nucleotide sequences were defined as clonotypes and aligned to IMGT TRB V, D and J references using MiTCR v1.1. Only V-J combinations with frequency above 0.0001 were analysed, covering over 99% of repertoires. For each V-J combination, a TCR clonal expansion and chaos score was defined as the ratio of F50 clonal expansion to chaos observed in the TCRdist matrix. Welch's t-statistics and random forest were used to reduce the features to roughly 14 V-J combinations, which were then used as input to a naive Bayes classifier. The Morisita-Horn index was used to measure how similar the thyroid and blood repertoires were. TCRdb handled the public reads itself, with Q25 trimming in fastp and clone calling in MiXCR, and kept productive beta chains. Entries are consolidated by CDR3 protein sequence, retaining the most common genes and DNA. None of the V and J calls come from the authors' own analysis; TCRdb made them. The sample yields some 750,000 distinct CDR3 sequences; 35% to 50% were counted once. The biggest ten clones account for 40% to 45% of the sample.

This chain is built from TRBV11-2 and TRBJ1-5; the D gene is unclear. The sequenced sample was peripheral blood. The TCR comes from an adult man with Graves' ophthalmopathy. The CDR3 protein: CASSLGVGPNQPQHF. The DNA sequence reads TGTGCCAGCAGCTTAGGTGTGGGCCCCAATCAGCCCCAGCATTTT.